Listed below are T cell receptor beta chains from one sample, sequenced in a study of T-cell memory formation after mild COVID-19. TCRdb reprocessed the 5' RACE reads via MiXCR and lists one record per CDR3 protein. The table has more than 400,000 distinct CDR3 sequences, about 20% seen once. The sample was PBMCs or a T cell subset sorted from them (not recorded which). These TCRs come from an adult woman who had mild COVID-19 (a few samples of this study predate the infection). Cell type and time point are not known. Each CDR3 is given with its conserved first and last residue. The D gene is left open where the match is weak. The listing skips clone size in some rows; elsewhere it reads once, few, many or a size class.

d_gene: NA
v_gene: TRBV12-5
j_gene: TRBJ2-1
abundance: NA
CDR3aa: CASAPGYLANEQFF
CDR3nt: TGTGCTAGTGCCCCTGGTTATCTCGCGAATGAGCAGTTCTTC

d_gene: NA
v_gene: TRBV14
j_gene: TRBJ2-1
abundance: few
CDR3aa: CASSQWVLGDNEQFF
CDR3nt: TGTGCCAGCAGCCAATGGGTTTTGGGTGATAATGAGCAGTTCTTC

d_gene: TRBD2
v_gene: TRBV7-3
j_gene: TRBJ2-3
abundance: NA
CDR3aa: CASSSRTSGGADTQYF
CDR3nt: TGTGCCAGCAGCTCCAGGACTAGCGGGGGTGCAGATACGCAGTATTTT

d_gene: TRBD2
v_gene: TRBV12-5
j_gene: TRBJ2-5
abundance: once
CDR3aa: CASGPGTSGGLETQYF
CDR3nt: TGTGCTAGTGGTCCCGGGACTAGCGGGGGGTTGGAGACCCAGTACTTC

d_gene: TRBD2
v_gene: TRBV12-3/TRBV12-4
j_gene: TRBJ2-3
abundance: NA
CDR3aa: CASIVGGGTDTQYF
CDR3nt: TGTGCCAGCATAGTGGGGGGGGGCACAGATACGCAGTATTTT

d_gene: NA
v_gene: TRBV5-6
j_gene: TRBJ2-7
abundance: NA
CDR3aa: CASSFRLTSGYEQYF
CDR3nt: TGTGCCAGCAGCTTTCGACTTACCTCGGGTTACGAGCAGTACTTC

d_gene: NA
v_gene: TRBV3-1
j_gene: TRBJ1-2
abundance: few
CDR3aa: CASSQEEQPNYGYTF
CDR3nt: TGTGCCAGCAGCCAAGAGGAACAGCCTAACTATGGCTACACCTTC

d_gene: NA
v_gene: TRBV11-2
j_gene: TRBJ2-6
abundance: few
CDR3aa: CASTLTGYGVGANVLTF
CDR3nt: TGTGCCAGCACCCTGACAGGCTACGGCGTCGGGGCCAACGTCCTGACTTTC

d_gene: NA
v_gene: TRBV15
j_gene: TRBJ2-7
abundance: few
CDR3aa: CATSSYRGGYEQYF
CDR3nt: TGTGCCACCAGCAGCTACAGGGGAGGCTACGAGCAGTACTTC

d_gene: TRBD2
v_gene: TRBV9
j_gene: TRBJ2-1
abundance: NA
CDR3aa: CASSSGLAANSPNNEQFF
CDR3nt: TGTGCCAGCAGCTCCGGACTAGCGGCCAACTCTCCGAACAATGAGCAGTTCTTC

d_gene: NA
v_gene: TRBV12-3/TRBV12-4
j_gene: TRBJ1-2
abundance: NA
CDR3aa: CASSTSGTSGGGYTF
CDR3nt: TGTGCCAGCAGTACTTCCGGGACCTCCGGGGGTGGCTACACCTTC

d_gene: NA
v_gene: TRBV5-1
j_gene: TRBJ1-3
abundance: NA
CDR3aa: CASSLMGDRGNTIYF
CDR3nt: TGCGCCAGCAGCTTGATGGGGGATCGGGGAAACACCATATATTTT

d_gene: NA
v_gene: TRBV2
j_gene: TRBJ2-1
abundance: few
CDR3aa: CASSVGNLNEQFF
CDR3nt: TGTGCCAGCAGTGTCGGGAACCTCAATGAGCAGTTCTTC

d_gene: TRBD1
v_gene: TRBV15
j_gene: TRBJ1-1
abundance: NA
CDR3aa: CATSRAGQGAFFFTEAFF
CDR3nt: TGTGCCACCAGCAGAGCGGGACAGGGGGCGTTTTTTTTCACTGAAGCTTTCTTT

d_gene: NA
v_gene: TRBV12-3/TRBV12-4
j_gene: TRBJ2-7
abundance: few
CDR3aa: CASSFLVYEQYF
CDR3nt: TGTGCCAGCAGTTTTTTGGTCTACGAGCAGTACTTC

d_gene: TRBD1
v_gene: TRBV7-9
j_gene: TRBJ1-1
abundance: NA
CDR3aa: CASSLDGTGLRTKEAFF
CDR3nt: TGTGCCAGCAGCTTAGACGGGACAGGGTTAAGGACCAAGGAAGCTTTCTTT

d_gene: NA
v_gene: TRBV29-1
j_gene: TRBJ1-2
abundance: NA
CDR3aa: CSVEVQGGNGYTF
CDR3nt: TGCAGCGTTGAAGTCCAGGGCGGCAATGGCTACACCTTC

d_gene: NA
v_gene: TRBV12-3/TRBV12-4
j_gene: TRBJ2-5
abundance: NA
CDR3aa: CASSRGTPQETQYF
CDR3nt: TGTGCCAGCAGCCGCGGGACGCCCCAAGAGACCCAGTACTTC

d_gene: NA
v_gene: TRBV24-1
j_gene: TRBJ1-2
abundance: NA
CDR3aa: CATLGDLANGYTF
CDR3nt: TGTGCCACCCTCGGGGACTTGGCAAATGGCTACACCTTC

d_gene: TRBD1
v_gene: TRBV20-1
j_gene: TRBJ2-7
abundance: few
CDR3aa: CSASFGTGISYEQYF
CDR3nt: TGCAGTGCTAGTTTTGGGACAGGGATTTCCTACGAGCAGTACTTC

d_gene: NA
v_gene: TRBV5-1
j_gene: TRBJ1-2
abundance: few
CDR3aa: CASSIAVEGGGYTF
CDR3nt: TGCGCCAGCAGCATCGCGGTTGAAGGGGGTGGCTACACCTTC

d_gene: TRBD1
v_gene: TRBV25-1
j_gene: TRBJ2-7
abundance: NA
CDR3aa: CASSEPGQGIFEQYF
CDR3nt: TGTGCCAGCAGTGAACCGGGACAGGGGATTTTCGAGCAGTACTTC

d_gene: NA
v_gene: TRBV4-3
j_gene: TRBJ2-5
abundance: few
CDR3aa: CASSQEGLVGQETQYF
CDR3nt: TGCGCCAGCAGCCAAGAAGGACTCGTTGGCCAAGAGACCCAGTACTTC

d_gene: NA
v_gene: TRBV29-1
j_gene: TRBJ2-7
abundance: many
CDR3aa: CSVEVGDRRSEQYF
CDR3nt: TGCAGCGTTGAAGTAGGGGATCGACGGTCCGAGCAGTACTTC

d_gene: NA
v_gene: TRBV12-3/TRBV12-4
j_gene: TRBJ2-2
abundance: NA
CDR3aa: CASSYQGGELFF
CDR3nt: TGTGCCAGCAGTTACCAAGGAGGGGAGCTGTTTTTT

d_gene: NA
v_gene: TRBV25-1
j_gene: TRBJ1-4
abundance: NA
CDR3aa: CASSEFGEKKLFF
CDR3nt: TGTGCCAGCAGTGAATTCGGAGAGAAAAAACTGTTTTTT

d_gene: NA
v_gene: TRBV10-3
j_gene: TRBJ2-7
abundance: NA
CDR3aa: CAINHRGGIGHEQYF
CDR3nt: TGTGCCATCAACCACAGGGGAGGTATAGGGCACGAGCAGTACTTC

d_gene: NA
v_gene: TRBV4-1
j_gene: TRBJ2-7
abundance: NA
CDR3aa: CASSSANYYEQYF
CDR3nt: TGCGCCAGCAGCTCCGCCAATTACTACGAGCAGTACTTC

d_gene: NA
v_gene: TRBV18
j_gene: TRBJ2-5
abundance: few
CDR3aa: CASSLGQEETQYF
CDR3nt: TGTGCCAGCTCACTTGGACAAGAAGAGACCCAGTACTTC

d_gene: NA
v_gene: TRBV5-1
j_gene: TRBJ2-5
abundance: NA
CDR3aa: CASSSTPARETQYF
CDR3nt: TGCGCCAGCAGCTCCACGCCGGCGAGGGAGACCCAGTACTTC

d_gene: NA
v_gene: TRBV6-2/TRBV6-3
j_gene: TRBJ1-5
abundance: few
CDR3aa: CASSYNGNQPQHF
CDR3nt: TGTGCCAGCAGTTACAACGGCAATCAGCCCCAGCATTTT

d_gene: NA
v_gene: TRBV6-5
j_gene: TRBJ1-2
abundance: NA
CDR3aa: CASSYSDQIWYGYTF
CDR3nt: TGTGCCAGCAGTTACAGCGATCAAATTTGGTATGGCTACACCTTC

d_gene: TRBD2
v_gene: TRBV27
j_gene: TRBJ2-3
abundance: NA
CDR3aa: CASRLRIAGGTDTQYF
CDR3nt: TGTGCCAGCAGGCTAAGAATAGCGGGAGGCACAGATACGCAGTATTTT

d_gene: NA
v_gene: TRBV21-1
j_gene: TRBJ2-4
abundance: few
CDR3aa: CASYLAGEENIQYF
CDR3nt: TGTGCCAGCTATCTAGCGGGAGAAGAAAACATTCAGTACTTC

d_gene: NA
v_gene: TRBV5-1
j_gene: TRBJ2-1
abundance: few
CDR3aa: CASSLGGPYEQFF
CDR3nt: TGCGCCAGCAGCTTGGGCGGGCCGTACGAGCAGTTCTTC

d_gene: NA
v_gene: TRBV7-6
j_gene: TRBJ2-7
abundance: NA
CDR3aa: CASSLGQPPAYEQYF
CDR3nt: TGTGCCAGCAGCTTAGGACAGCCGCCCGCCTACGAGCAGTACTTC

d_gene: TRBD2
v_gene: TRBV7-3
j_gene: TRBJ2-2
abundance: few
CDR3aa: CASSSPSGGLSTGELFF
CDR3nt: TGTGCCAGCAGCTCCCCAAGCGGGGGCCTTTCTACCGGGGAGCTGTTTTTT

d_gene: NA
v_gene: TRBV18
j_gene: TRBJ2-5
abundance: NA
CDR3aa: CASSPMEQETQYF
CDR3nt: TGTGCCAGCTCACCAATGGAACAAGAGACCCAGTACTTC

d_gene: TRBD1
v_gene: TRBV7-9
j_gene: TRBJ2-5
abundance: NA
CDR3aa: CASSLYYHRGPRETQYF
CDR3nt: TGTGCCAGCAGCTTGTATTATCACAGGGGACCTCGAGAGACCCAGTACTTC

d_gene: TRBD1
v_gene: TRBV12-3/TRBV12-4
j_gene: TRBJ2-1
abundance: few
CDR3aa: CASNRTGGRNNEQFF
CDR3nt: TGTGCCAGCAACCGAACAGGGGGCCGTAACAATGAGCAGTTCTTC

d_gene: TRBD1
v_gene: TRBV20-1
j_gene: TRBJ1-1
abundance: few
CDR3aa: CSARVTGTGNTEAFF
CDR3nt: TGCAGTGCTAGAGTAACCGGGACAGGGAACACTGAAGCTTTCTTT

d_gene: NA
v_gene: TRBV11-3
j_gene: TRBJ2-7
abundance: few
CDR3aa: CASSLEGGLANEQYF
CDR3nt: TGTGCCAGCAGCTTAGAGGGAGGACTGGCGAACGAGCAGTACTTC

d_gene: NA
v_gene: TRBV18
j_gene: TRBJ1-1
abundance: NA
CDR3aa: CASSLQGETEAFF
CDR3nt: TGTGCCAGCTCACTACAGGGAGAGACTGAAGCTTTCTTT

d_gene: TRBD1
v_gene: TRBV5-1
j_gene: TRBJ2-1
abundance: NA
CDR3aa: CASSRGPLQGDARGEQFF
CDR3nt: TGCGCCAGCAGCCGGGGGCCACTACAGGGGGACGCTAGGGGTGAGCAGTTCTTC

d_gene: TRBD1
v_gene: TRBV27
j_gene: TRBJ1-2
abundance: NA
CDR3aa: CASMTGGISYGYTF
CDR3nt: TGTGCCAGCATGACAGGGGGCATTTCCTATGGCTACACCTTC

d_gene: TRBD1
v_gene: TRBV6-1
j_gene: TRBJ1-1
abundance: NA
CDR3aa: CASSEYWTGAIMNTEAFF
CDR3nt: TGTGCCAGCAGTGAATACTGGACAGGGGCCATCATGAACACTGAAGCTTTCTTT

d_gene: NA
v_gene: TRBV7-8
j_gene: TRBJ2-2
abundance: NA
CDR3aa: CASSLGQAPSPLSWDTGELFF
CDR3nt: TGTGCCAGCAGCTTAGGGCAGGCTCCCTCTCCACTCTCTTGGGACACCGGGGAGCTGTTTTTT

d_gene: NA
v_gene: TRBV7-6
j_gene: TRBJ2-1
abundance: NA
CDR3aa: CASSLALSSPFDEQFF
CDR3nt: TGTGCCAGCAGCTTAGCCCTAAGTTCGCCCTTCGATGAGCAGTTCTTC

d_gene: NA
v_gene: TRBV12-3/TRBV12-4
j_gene: TRBJ1-1
abundance: many
CDR3aa: CASSPTGSTEAFF
CDR3nt: TGTGCCAGCAGTCCAACAGGGAGTACTGAAGCTTTCTTT

d_gene: TRBD2
v_gene: TRBV20-1
j_gene: TRBJ2-7
abundance: many
CDR3aa: CSAKEGTSETYEQYF
CDR3nt: TGCAGTGCCAAAGAGGGGACTAGCGAGACCTACGAGCAGTACTTC

d_gene: TRBD1
v_gene: TRBV18
j_gene: TRBJ1-1
abundance: few
CDR3aa: CASSPLGQGGGTEAFF
CDR3nt: TGTGCCAGCTCACCCTTAGGACAGGGCGGGGGCACTGAAGCTTTCTTT

d_gene: TRBD1
v_gene: TRBV5-1
j_gene: TRBJ2-7
abundance: many
CDR3aa: CASSSSQGMREQYF
CDR3nt: TGCGCCAGCAGCTCATCACAGGGGATGCGCGAGCAGTACTTC

d_gene: NA
v_gene: TRBV7-3
j_gene: TRBJ2-3
abundance: few
CDR3aa: CASSLSGANADTQYF
CDR3nt: TGTGCCAGCAGCTTATCGGGAGCAAATGCAGATACGCAGTATTTT